This T cell receptor beta chain is from a study of graft-versus-host responses after intestinal transplantation. The V end lost 4 bases, the J end lost 4 bases, and 16 bases lay between the germline ends. This CDR3 is built from 15 residues. The germline V gene encodes CDR1 SEHNR and CDR2 FQNEAQ (reference sequence). Using immunoSEQ multiplex PCR, the repertoire was profiled, and TCRdb retains in-frame clones only, with some absent. The sample shows roughly 120,000 clones, about 93% of them seen only once. In the case of this clone: Its target is not known.

V gene TRBV7-9 combines with J gene TRBJ1-1; possible D gene TRBD1, 6 bases. This sequence originates from a human donor who received an intestinal transplant. Sequenced here: unstimulated CD4+ T cells sorted from spleen or lymph node cells, sampled before intestinal transplant. In nucleotides, the CDR3 is TGTGCCAGCAGCTCGGTACAGGGTTCGGGCACTGAAGCTTTCTTT. As protein: CASSSVQGSGTEAFF.